The 9 T cell receptor beta chains below were found in one sample sequenced in a study of early stage breast cancer tumors. Data came from immunoSEQ multiplex PCR; TCRdb stores just in-frame clones and leaves some out. The sample has roughly 49,000 clones; roughly 73% are singletons. The sample consisted of blood. The receptors come from a person aged 40 to 49 with breast cancer.

This clone appeared a few times. The V call is TRBV18, the J call TRBJ1-2, with 11 bases identical to TRBD1. J gave up 0 bases and V 1 base, and 4 bases lay outside the gene matches. Germline V CDR1 and CDR2: KGHSH, LQKENI. This CDR3 contains 17 residues. CDR3 protein: CASSPLGQGAANYGYTF. The CDR3, as DNA: TGTGCCAGCTCACCACTCGGACAGGGGGCGGCTAACTATGGCTACACCTTC.

V gene TRBV19 combines with J gene TRBJ2-1; 7 nucleotides align to TRBD1. CDR3 length: 14 amino acids. Germline loops: CDR1 LNHDA, CDR2 SQIVND (reference sequence). After removal of 8 bases from V and 9 bases from J, the junction contained 13 bases not matched to a gene. The CDR3 here is CASCGQALDSEQFF. Here the CDR3 DNA reads TGTGCCAGTTGCGGACAGGCGTTAGATAGTGAGCAGTTCTTC.

This clone has just a few counts. V gene TRBV7-8 combines with J gene TRBJ1-2; 7 bases fit TRBD1. The CDR3 runs to 13 residues. The V and J ends lost 8 bases and 0 bases, in that order; junction bases with no gene match: 3. Germline V CDR1 and CDR2: SGHVS, FQNEAQ. CDR3 sequence (DNA): TGTGCCAGCGGAGACAGGGCTAACTATGGCTACACCTTC. Protein sequence: CASGDRANYGYTF.

The CDR3 region is CASSTPGLTHEQFF. CDR3 sequence (DNA): TGTGCCAGTAGCACCCCGGGACTTACTCATGAGCAGTTCTTC. V is TRBV19 and J is TRBJ2-1; the D gene is possibly TRBD2 (6 bases). The V end lost 6 bases, the J end lost 8 bases, and 17 bases lay between the germline ends. From germline, CDR1 is LNHDA and CDR2 SQIVND (reference sequence). This CDR3 is built from 14 residues.

This sequence joins TRBV7-3 and TRBJ2-2; weak D call: TRBD1 (5 bases). Germline V gene data show CDR1 as SGHTA and CDR2 as FQGTGA. The CDR3 spans 13 residues. Trimming left V 5 bases short and J 10 bases short, with 14 bases between. CDR3 residues: CASSLVQGPELFF. In DNA, the CDR3 is TGTGCCAGCAGCCTTGTCCAGGGCCCGGAGCTGTTTTTT.

This chain uses TRBV27 with TRBJ2-7; the D gene is possibly TRBD1 (6 bases). Trimming removed 0 bases at V and 4 bases at J, with 13 bases between. This CDR3 region has 15 residues. Per the germline V gene, CDR1 is MNHEY and CDR2 is SMNVEV (reference sequence). In DNA form, the CDR3 reads TGTGCCAGCAGTTTATCAGGGCAGGGGAATTACGAGCAGTACTTC. Translation: CASSLSGQGNYEQYF.

The rearrangement joins TRBV28 to TRBJ1-2; no firm D call. The CDR3 is 12 amino acids. CDR1 is MDHEN and CDR2 is SYDVKM in the germline V gene. Trimming removed 6 bases from V and 5 bases from J, with 10 bases in between. This CDR3 is CASSQGGYGYTF. In DNA, the CDR3 is TGTGCCAGCAGCCAAGGCGGGTATGGCTACACCTTC.

The chain links TRBV2 to TRBJ1-6; D ambiguous. CDR3 size: 12 residues. Germline V CDR1 and CDR2: SNHLY, FYNNEI. The ends were cut back, 4 bases at V and 13 bases at J, with 11 bases in the middle. CDR3 in DNA: TGTGCCAGCAGTGTGATATCGTATCCCCTCCACTTT. It encodes CASSVISYPLHF.

This clone was recorded a few times. The genes are TRBV7-9 and TRBJ2-1; 14 nucleotides agree with TRBD2. The germline gives CDR1 SEHNR, CDR2 FQNEAQ (reference sequence). J was trimmed by 6 bases and V by 3 bases; bases with no gene match: 1. This CDR3 is built from 15 residues. CDR3 region: CASSFGTSGSNEQFF. The CDR3, as DNA: TGTGCCAGCAGCTTTGGGACTAGCGGGAGCAATGAGCAGTTCTTC.